The T cell receptor (beta chain) described here comes from a study of blood T cell repertoires in COVID-19. The repertoire was sequenced with immunoSEQ multiplex PCR; TCRdb's copy has only in-frame clones and lacks some. The profile shows 200,000 to 250,000 clones, 86% of them singletons. This clone was detected only a few times. The V gene's germline CDR1 is SGDLS and CDR2 YYNGEE. V shed 0 bases and J shed 6 bases, with 10 bases lying between them. The CDR3 length is 14 residues. V and J are TRBV9 and TRBJ1-5; D uncertain. The source is a man older than 75 with acute or convalescent COVID-19. The sample comprised peripheral blood. The CDR3 nucleotides are TGTGCCAGCAGCGTAGGACAAGCCGGTCAGCCCCAGCATTTT. Its protein is CASSVGQAGQPQHF. The complete variable domain, with remaining parts taken from reference TRBV9 and TRBJ1-5, reads DSGVTQTPKHLITATGQRVTLRCSPRSGDLSVYWYQQSLDQGLQFLIQYYNGEERAKGNILERFSAQQFPDLHSELNLSSLELGDSALYFCASSVGQAGQPQHFGDGTRLSIL.